Only a few counts were recorded for the clone carrying this TCR beta chain. These data originate in a study of T-cell reconstitution after alpha-beta-depleted transplantation in children. Unique molecular identifiers were used to barcode this TCRbeta library. TCRdb used MiXCR to reprocess the PCR reads, holding one entry per CDR3 protein. The table lists hundreds of thousands of distinct CDR3 sequences, about 33% of them singletons. The CDR3 is 14 amino acids. This TCR derives from a human donor who donated a stem cell graft to a child with aplastic anemia. Sequenced here: PBMCs from the stem cell graft donor, sampled from the stem cell graft. The J gene is TRBJ1-1, the V gene TRBV21-1. TRBV21-1 is termed a pseudogene. This CDR3 reads CASSKTLRNPEAFF. CDR3 DNA sequence: TGTGCCAGCAGCAAAACTCTGAGAAACCCTGAAGCTTTCTTT.